Included here is one TCR beta chain sequence, with context. The entry originates in a study of molecular identifiers for immune sequencing clone quantification. Trimming removed 1 base from V and 5 bases from J, with 11 bases in between. This CDR3 contains 14 residues. Germline-derived CDR1 and CDR2 are LNHDA and SQIVND (reference sequence). Via MiXCR, TCRdb re-called the PCR reads, giving one row per CDR3 protein. The sample lists approximately 20,000 distinct CDR3 sequences, 20% to 25% occurring once. The sequence came from a human donor in good health. Some libraries in this study had Jurkat cell RNA spiked in. The chain couples TRBV19 to TRBJ1-1; weak D call: TRBD1 (5 bases). The sample taken for sequencing was naive CD8+ T cells from blood, with Jurkat cell RNA spiked in. Noted subset: FACS-sorted CD8+CD4-CCR7+CD45RA+ naive T cells. CDR3 nucleotides: TGTGCCAGTAGTATAGGGGGGGGACGGACTGAAGCTTTCTTT. Residues: CASSIGGGRTEAFF.